The sequence of this T cell receptor beta chain was determined in a study of breast tumors, draining lymph nodes, adjacent tissues. TCRdb re-called the multiplex PCR reads with MiXCR, one entry per CDR3 protein. The sample lists over 200,000 distinct CDR3 sequences, nearly 35% occurring once. This CDR3 spans 15 amino acids. Germline CDR1 is DFQATT and CDR2 is SNEGSKA (reference sequence). The V and J ends lost 2 bases and 4 bases respectively, with 15 bases between them. The lymph nodes were axillary draining lymph nodes from breast cancer patients. Study-level results: Luminal-like breast cancer showed significantly higher tumor–nontumor repertoire similarity than basal-like. The data were judged consistent with most tumor T cells coming from lymph node and expanding in tumor. Tumor repertoires ranked between lymph nodes and nontumor tissue in diversity, with V and J gene preferences. That most tumor T cells come from lymph nodes remained unproven.

This clonotype was picked up many times. Its antigen remains unidentified. The material sequenced was axillary lymph node tissue. The rearrangement uses TRBV20-1 and TRBJ1-3; D gene unclear. This clonotype was sampled from a female donor with breast cancer. Some clones in this sample may be carry-over from other donors' samples. In nucleotides, the CDR3 is TGCAGTGCTAGACCACCGGGCAGTGGCGGAAACACCATATATTTT. Protein product: CSARPPGSGGNTIYF.